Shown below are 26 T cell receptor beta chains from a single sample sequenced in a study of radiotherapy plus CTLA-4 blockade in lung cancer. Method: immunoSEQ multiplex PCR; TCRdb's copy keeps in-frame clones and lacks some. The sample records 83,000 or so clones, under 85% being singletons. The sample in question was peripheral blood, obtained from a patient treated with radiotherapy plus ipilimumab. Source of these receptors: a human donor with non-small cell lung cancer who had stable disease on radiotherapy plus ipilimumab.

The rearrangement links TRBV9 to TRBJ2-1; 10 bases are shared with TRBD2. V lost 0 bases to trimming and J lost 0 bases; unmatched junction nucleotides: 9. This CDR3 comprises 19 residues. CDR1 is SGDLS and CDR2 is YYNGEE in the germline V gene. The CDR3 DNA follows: TGTGCCAGCAGCGTAGGGACTAGCGGTCACGTCAGCTCCTACAATGAGCAGTTCTTC. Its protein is CASSVGTSGHVSSYNEQFF.

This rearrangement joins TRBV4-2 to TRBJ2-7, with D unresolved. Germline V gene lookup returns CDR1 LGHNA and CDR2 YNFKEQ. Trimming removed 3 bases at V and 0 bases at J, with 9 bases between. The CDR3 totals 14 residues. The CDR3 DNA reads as TGTGCCAGCAGCCAGAACATGCTCTCCTACGAGCAGTACTTC. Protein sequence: CASSQNMLSYEQYF.

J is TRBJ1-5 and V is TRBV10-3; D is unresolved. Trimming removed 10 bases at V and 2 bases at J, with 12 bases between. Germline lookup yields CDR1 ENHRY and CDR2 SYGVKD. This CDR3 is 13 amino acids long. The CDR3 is CATVEDGNQPQHF. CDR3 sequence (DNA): TGTGCCACCGTGGAGGATGGCAATCAGCCCCAGCATTTT.

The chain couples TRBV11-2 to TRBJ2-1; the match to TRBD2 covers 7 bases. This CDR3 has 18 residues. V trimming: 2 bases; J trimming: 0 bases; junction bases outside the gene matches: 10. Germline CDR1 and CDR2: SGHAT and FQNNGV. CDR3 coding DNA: TGTGCCAGCAGCTTACGGCGGGCTAGCGGAAGCTCCTACAATGAGCAGTTCTTC. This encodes CASSLRRASGSSYNEQFF.

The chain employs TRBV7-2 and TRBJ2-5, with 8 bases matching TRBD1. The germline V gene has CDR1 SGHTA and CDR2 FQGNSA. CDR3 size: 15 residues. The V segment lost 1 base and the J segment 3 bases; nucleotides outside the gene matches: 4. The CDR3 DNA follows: TGTGCCAGCAGCTTAGTTCGGACAGGGAAAGAGACCCAGTACTTC. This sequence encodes CASSLVRTGKETQYF.

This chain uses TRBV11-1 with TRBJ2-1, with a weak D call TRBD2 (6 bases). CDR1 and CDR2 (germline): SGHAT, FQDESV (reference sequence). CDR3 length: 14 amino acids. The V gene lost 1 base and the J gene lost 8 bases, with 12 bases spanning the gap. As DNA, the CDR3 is TGTGCCAGCAGCTTAGAGGAGGGGCATTATGAGCAGTTCTTC. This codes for CASSLEEGHYEQFF.

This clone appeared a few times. The CDR3 sequence: CASSIDGSSGNTIYF. CDR3 coding DNA: TGTGCCAGTAGTATAGACGGATCCTCTGGAAACACCATATATTTT. This chain links TRBV19 with TRBJ1-3; D call uncertain. Trimming took 0 bases from V and 0 from J, leaving 6 bases between them. The CDR3 spans 15 residues. Looked up from germline, CDR1 is LNHDA and CDR2 is SQIVND (reference sequence).

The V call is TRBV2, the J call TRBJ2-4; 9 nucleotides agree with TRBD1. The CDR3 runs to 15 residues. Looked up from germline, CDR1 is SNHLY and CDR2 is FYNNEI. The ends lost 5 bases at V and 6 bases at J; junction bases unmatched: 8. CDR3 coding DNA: TGTGCCAGCAGTCTAGACAGGGGGGCGAGAAACATTCAGTACTTC. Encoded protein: CASSLDRGARNIQYF. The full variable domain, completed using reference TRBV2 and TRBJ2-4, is EPEVTQTPSHQVTQMGQEVILRCVPISNHLYFYWYRQILGQKVEFLVSFYNNEISEKSEIFDDQFSVERPDGSNFTLKIRSTKLEDSAMYFCASSLDRGARNIQYFGAGTRLSVL.

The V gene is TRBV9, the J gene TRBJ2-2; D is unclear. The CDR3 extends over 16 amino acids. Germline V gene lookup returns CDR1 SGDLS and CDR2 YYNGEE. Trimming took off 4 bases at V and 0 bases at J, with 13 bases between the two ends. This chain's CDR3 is CASSPQANTNTGELFF. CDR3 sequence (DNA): TGTGCCAGCAGCCCTCAGGCAAACACGAACACCGGGGAGCTGTTTTTT. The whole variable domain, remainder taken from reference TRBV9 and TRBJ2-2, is DSGVTQTPKHLITATGQRVTLRCSPRSGDLSVYWYQQSLDQGLQFLIQYYNGEERAKGNILERFSAQQFPDLHSELNLSSLELGDSALYFCASSPQANTNTGELFFGEGSRLTVL.

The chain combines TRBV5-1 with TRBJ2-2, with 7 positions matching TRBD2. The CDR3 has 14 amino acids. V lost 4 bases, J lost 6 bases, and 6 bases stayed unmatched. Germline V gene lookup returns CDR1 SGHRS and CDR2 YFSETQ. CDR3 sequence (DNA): TGCGCCAGCAGCCCCGGGGAGGGTTCCGGGGAGCTGTTTTTT. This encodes CASSPGEGSGELFF.

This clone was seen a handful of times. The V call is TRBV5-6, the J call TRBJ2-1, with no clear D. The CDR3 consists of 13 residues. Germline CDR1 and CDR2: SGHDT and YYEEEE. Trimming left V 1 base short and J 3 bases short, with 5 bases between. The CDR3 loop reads CASSLFYYNEQFF. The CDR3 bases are TGTGCCAGCAGCTTGTTCTACTACAATGAGCAGTTCTTC.

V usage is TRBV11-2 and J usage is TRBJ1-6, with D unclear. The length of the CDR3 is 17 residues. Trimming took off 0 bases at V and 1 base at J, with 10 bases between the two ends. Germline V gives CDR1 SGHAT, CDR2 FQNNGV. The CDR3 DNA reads TGTGCCAGCAGCTTAGATCTAGGCCAGTCCTATAATTCACCCCTCCACTTT. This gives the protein CASSLDLGQSYNSPLHF.

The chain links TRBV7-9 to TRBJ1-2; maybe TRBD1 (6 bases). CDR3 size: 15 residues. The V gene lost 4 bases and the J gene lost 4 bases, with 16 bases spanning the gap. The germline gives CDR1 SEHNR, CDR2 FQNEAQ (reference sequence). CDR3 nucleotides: TGTGCCAGCAGCTCGAAGGACAGAGGGGCCTATGGCTACACCTTC. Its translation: CASSSKDRGAYGYTF.

CDR3 sequence: CASSDLGSDYGYTF. CDR3 coding DNA: TGTGCCAGCAGTGATCTGGGGTCGGACTATGGCTACACCTTC. J is TRBJ1-2 and V is TRBV6-4; D is unclear. The CDR3 loop spans 14 amino acids. CDR1 and CDR2 (germline): MRHNA, SNTAGT. Trimming took 3 bases from V and 3 from J, leaving 11 bases between them.

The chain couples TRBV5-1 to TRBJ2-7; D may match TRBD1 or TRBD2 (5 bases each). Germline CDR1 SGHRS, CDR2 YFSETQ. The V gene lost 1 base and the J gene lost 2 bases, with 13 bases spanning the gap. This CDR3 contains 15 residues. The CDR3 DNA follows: TGCGCCAGCAGCTTGCCCGGGACGACGGCCTACGAGCAGTACTTC. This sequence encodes CASSLPGTTAYEQYF.

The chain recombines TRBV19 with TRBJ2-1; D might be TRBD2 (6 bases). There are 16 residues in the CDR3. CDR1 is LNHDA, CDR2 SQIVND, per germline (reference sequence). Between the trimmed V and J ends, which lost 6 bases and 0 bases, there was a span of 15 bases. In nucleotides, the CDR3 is TGTGCCAGTAGCCCCCGTAGCGGAAACTCCTACAATGAGCAGTTCTTC. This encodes CASSPRSGNSYNEQFF.

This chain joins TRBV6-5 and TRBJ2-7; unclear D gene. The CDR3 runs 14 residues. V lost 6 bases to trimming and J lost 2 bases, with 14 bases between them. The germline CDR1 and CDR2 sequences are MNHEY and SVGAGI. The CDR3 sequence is CASRRMRLAYEQYF. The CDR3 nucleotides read TGTGCCAGCAGACGTATGAGGCTTGCCTACGAGCAGTACTTC.

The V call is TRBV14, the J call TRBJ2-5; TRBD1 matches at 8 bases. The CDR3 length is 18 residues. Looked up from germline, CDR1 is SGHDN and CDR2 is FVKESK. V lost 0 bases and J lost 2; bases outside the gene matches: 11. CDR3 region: CASSQDIRTGGLQETQYF. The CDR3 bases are TGTGCCAGCAGCCAAGATATCAGAACAGGGGGTTTACAAGAGACCCAGTACTTC.

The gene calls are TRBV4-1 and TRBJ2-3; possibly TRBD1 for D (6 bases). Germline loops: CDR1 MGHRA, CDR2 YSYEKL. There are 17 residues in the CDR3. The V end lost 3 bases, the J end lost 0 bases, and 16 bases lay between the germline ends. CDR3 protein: CASSQGAILTSTDTQYF. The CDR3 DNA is TGCGCCAGCAGCCAGGGGGCAATTTTAACTAGCACAGATACGCAGTATTTT.

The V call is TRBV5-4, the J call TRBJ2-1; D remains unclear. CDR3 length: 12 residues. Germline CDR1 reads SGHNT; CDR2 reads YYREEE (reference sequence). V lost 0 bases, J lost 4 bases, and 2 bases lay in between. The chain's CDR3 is CASSLAYNEQFF. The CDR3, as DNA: TGTGCCAGCAGCTTGGCTTACAATGAGCAGTTCTTC.

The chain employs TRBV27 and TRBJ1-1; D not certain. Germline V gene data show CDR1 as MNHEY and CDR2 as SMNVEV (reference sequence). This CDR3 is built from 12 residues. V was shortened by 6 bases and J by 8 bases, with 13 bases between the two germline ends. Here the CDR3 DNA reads TGTGCCAGCAGCCCCGTAGGCCGAGAAGCTTTCTTT. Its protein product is CASSPVGREAFF.

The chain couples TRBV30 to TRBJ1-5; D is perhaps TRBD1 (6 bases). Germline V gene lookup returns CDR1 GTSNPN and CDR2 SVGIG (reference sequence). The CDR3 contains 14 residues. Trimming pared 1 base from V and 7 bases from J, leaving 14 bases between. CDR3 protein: CAWSARQGWQPQHF. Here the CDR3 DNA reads TGTGCCTGGAGTGCCCGGCAGGGGTGGCAGCCCCAGCATTTT.

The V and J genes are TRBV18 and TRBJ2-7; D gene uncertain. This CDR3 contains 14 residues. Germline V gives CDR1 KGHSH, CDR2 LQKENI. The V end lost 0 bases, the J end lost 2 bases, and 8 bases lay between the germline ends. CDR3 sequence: CASSPPAPAYEQYF. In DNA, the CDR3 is TGTGCCAGCTCACCACCTGCCCCCGCCTACGAGCAGTACTTC.

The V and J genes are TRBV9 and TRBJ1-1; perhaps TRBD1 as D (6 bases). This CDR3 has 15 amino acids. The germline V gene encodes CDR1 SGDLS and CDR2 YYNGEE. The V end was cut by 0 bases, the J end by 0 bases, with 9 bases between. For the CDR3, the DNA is TGTGCCAGCAGCGTAGACCAGGGGCTGAACACTGAAGCTTTCTTT. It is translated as CASSVDQGLNTEAFF.

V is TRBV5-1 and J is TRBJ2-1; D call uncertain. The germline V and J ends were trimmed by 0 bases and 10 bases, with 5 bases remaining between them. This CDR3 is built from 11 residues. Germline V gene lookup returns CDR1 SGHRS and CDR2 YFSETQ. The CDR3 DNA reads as TGCGCCAGCAGCTTGGGTAGGGAGCAGTTCTTC. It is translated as CASSLGREQFF.

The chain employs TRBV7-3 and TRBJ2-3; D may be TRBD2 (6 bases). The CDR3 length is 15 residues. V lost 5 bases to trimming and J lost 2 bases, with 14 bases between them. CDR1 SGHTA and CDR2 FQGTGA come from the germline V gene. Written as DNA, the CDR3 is TGTGCCAGCAGCCCTAGGGCGGGGTTCACAGATACGCAGTATTTT. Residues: CASSPRAGFTDTQYF.